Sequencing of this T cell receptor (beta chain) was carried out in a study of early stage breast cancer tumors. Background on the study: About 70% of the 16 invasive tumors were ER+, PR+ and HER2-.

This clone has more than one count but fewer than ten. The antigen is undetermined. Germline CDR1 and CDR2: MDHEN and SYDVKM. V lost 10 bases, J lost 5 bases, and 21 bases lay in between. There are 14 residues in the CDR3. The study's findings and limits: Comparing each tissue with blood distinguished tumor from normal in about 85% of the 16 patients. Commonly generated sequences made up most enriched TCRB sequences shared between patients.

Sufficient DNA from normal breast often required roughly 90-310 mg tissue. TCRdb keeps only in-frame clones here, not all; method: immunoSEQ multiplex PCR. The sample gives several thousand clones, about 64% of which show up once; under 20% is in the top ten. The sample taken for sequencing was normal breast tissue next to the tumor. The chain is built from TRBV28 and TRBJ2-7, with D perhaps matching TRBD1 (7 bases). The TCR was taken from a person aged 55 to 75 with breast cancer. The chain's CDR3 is CATKGGQRQDEQYF. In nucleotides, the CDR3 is TGTGCCACCAAGGGGGGACAGCGGCAGGACGAGCAGTACTTC.